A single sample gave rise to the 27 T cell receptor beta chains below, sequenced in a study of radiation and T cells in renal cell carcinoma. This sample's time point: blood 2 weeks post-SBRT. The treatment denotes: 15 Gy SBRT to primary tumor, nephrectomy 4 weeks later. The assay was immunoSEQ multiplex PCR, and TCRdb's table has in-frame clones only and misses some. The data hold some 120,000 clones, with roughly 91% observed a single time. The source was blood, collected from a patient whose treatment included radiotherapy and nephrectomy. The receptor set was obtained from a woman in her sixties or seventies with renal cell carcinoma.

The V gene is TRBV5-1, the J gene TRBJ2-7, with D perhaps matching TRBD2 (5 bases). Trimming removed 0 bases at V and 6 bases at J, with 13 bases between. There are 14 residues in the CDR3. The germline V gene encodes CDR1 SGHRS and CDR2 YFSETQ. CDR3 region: CASSLGRGNSEQYF. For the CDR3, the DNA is TGCGCCAGCAGCTTGGGGAGAGGGAACTCCGAGCAGTACTTC.

For the CDR3, the DNA is TGTGCCAGCAGCCTGGGGGGCGACTACACCTTC. The encoded protein is CASSLGGDYTF. The gene calls are TRBV7-9 and TRBJ1-2; D may be TRBD1 (6 bases). The CDR3 spans 11 residues. The germline V gene has CDR1 SEHNR and CDR2 FQNEAQ (reference sequence). V was trimmed by 5 bases and J by 10 bases, leaving 11 bases between them. The whole variable domain, remainder taken from reference TRBV7-9 and TRBJ1-2, is DTGVSQNPRHKITKRGQNVTFRCDPISEHNRLYWYRQTLGQGPEFLTYFQNEAQLEKSRLLSDRFSAERPKGSFSTLEIQRTEQGDSAMYLCASSLGGDYTFGSGTRLTVV.

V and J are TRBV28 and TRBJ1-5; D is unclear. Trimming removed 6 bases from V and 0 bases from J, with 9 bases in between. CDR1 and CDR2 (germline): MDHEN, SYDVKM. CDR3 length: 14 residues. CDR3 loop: CASREDGSNQPQHF. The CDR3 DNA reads TGTGCCAGCAGGGAAGACGGTAGCAATCAGCCCCAGCATTTT.

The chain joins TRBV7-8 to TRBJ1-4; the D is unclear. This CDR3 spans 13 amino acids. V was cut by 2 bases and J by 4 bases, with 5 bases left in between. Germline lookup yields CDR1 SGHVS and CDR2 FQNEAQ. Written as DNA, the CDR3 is TGTGCCAGCAGCTTAATCAGTAATGAAAAACTGTTTTTT. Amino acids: CASSLISNEKLFF.

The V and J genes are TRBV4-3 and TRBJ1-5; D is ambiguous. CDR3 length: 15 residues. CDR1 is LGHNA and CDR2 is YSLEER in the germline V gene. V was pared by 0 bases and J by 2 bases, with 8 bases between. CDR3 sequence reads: CASSQDYPRNQPQHF. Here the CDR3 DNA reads TGCGCCAGCAGCCAAGATTACCCTCGCAATCAGCCCCAGCATTTT.

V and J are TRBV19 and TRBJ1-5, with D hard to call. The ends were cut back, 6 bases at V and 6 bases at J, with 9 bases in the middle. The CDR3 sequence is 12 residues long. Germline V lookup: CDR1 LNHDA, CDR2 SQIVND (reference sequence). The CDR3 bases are TGTGCCAGTAGACGGGGAGGTCAGCCCCAGCATTTT. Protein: CASRRGGQPQHF. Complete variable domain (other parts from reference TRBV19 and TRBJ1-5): DGGITQSPKYLFRKEGQNVTLSCEQNLNHDAMYWYRQDPGQGLRLIYYSQIVNDFQKGDIAEGYSVSREKKESFPLTVTSAQKNPTAFYLCASRRGGQPQHFGDGTRLSIL.

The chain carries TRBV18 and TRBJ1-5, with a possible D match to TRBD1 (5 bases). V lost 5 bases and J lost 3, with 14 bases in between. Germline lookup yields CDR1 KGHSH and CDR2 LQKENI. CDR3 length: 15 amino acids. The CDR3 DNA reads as TGTGCCAGCTCATACGGGACTCGAAACAATCAGCCCCAGCATTTT. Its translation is CASSYGTRNNQPQHF.

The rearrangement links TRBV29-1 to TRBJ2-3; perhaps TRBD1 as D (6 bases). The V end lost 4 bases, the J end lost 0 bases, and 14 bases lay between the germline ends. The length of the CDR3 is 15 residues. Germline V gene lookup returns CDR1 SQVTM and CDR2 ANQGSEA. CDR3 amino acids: CSVVGAGESTDTQYF. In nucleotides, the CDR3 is TGCAGCGTTGTTGGGGCAGGGGAGAGCACAGATACGCAGTATTTT.

DNA for the CDR3: TGTGCCAGCAGCCAAGATAGACAGGGCTACGAGCAGTACTTC. Translation gives CASSQDRQGYEQYF. The gene calls are TRBV5-4 and TRBJ2-7; TRBD1 matches at 7 bases. The V gene's germline CDR1 is SGHNT and CDR2 YYREEE (reference sequence). V lost 4 bases, J lost 3 bases, and 7 bases stayed unmatched. This CDR3 spans 14 amino acids.

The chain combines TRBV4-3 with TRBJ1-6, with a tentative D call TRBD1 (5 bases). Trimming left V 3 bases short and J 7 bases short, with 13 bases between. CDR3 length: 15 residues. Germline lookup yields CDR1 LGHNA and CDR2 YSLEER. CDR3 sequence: CASSQREQVNSPLHF. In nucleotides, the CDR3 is TGCGCCAGCAGCCAGCGGGAACAGGTCAATTCACCCCTCCACTTT.

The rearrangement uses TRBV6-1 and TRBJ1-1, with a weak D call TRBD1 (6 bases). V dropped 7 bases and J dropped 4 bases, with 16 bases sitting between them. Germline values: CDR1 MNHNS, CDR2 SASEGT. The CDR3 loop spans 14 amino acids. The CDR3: CASTQSQGTTEAFF. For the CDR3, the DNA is TGTGCCAGCACCCAGTCCCAGGGGACCACTGAAGCTTTCTTT.

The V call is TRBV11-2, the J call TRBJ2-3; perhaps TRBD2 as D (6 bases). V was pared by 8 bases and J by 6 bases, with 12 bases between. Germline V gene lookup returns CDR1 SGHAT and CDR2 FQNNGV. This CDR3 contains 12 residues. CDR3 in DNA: TGTGCCAGCGGGAGGTGGGGGGATACGCAGTATTTT. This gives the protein CASGRWGDTQYF.

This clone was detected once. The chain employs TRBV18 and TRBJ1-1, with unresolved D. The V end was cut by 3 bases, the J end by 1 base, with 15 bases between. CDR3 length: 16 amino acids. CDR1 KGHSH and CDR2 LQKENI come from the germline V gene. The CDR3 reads CASSPDLGRSNTEAFF. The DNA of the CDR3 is TGTGCCAGCTCACCTGACCTGGGCAGATCGAACACTGAAGCTTTCTTT.

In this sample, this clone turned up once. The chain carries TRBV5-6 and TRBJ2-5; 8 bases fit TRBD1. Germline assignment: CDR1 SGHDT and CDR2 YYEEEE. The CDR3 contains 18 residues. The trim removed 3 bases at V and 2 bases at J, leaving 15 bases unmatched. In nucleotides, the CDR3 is TGTGCCAGCAGCTACAAATTACTCGGGACAGGCATACAAGAGACCCAGTACTTC. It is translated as CASSYKLLGTGIQETQYF.

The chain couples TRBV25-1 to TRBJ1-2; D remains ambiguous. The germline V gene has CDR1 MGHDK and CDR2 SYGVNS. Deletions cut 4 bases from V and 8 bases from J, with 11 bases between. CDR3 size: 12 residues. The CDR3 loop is CASSGDLGGYTF. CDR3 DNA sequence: TGTGCCAGCAGTGGAGACTTGGGAGGCTACACCTTC.

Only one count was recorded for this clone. The CDR3 reads CASSGTGWVGTGELFF. CDR3 sequence (DNA): TGTGCCAGCAGTGGGACAGGGTGGGTAGGCACCGGGGAGCTGTTTTTT. This rearrangement joins TRBV28 to TRBJ2-2; 9 bases match TRBD1. CDR1 is MDHEN and CDR2 is SYDVKM in the germline V gene. CDR3 size: 16 residues. The V and J ends lost 5 bases and 4 bases, in that order; junction bases with no gene match: 8.

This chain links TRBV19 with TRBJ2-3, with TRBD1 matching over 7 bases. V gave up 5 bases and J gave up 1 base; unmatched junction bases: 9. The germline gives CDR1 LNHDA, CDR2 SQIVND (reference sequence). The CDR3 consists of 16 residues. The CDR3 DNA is TGTGCCAGTAGTTCCTTCCGACAGGGAGGCACAGATACGCAGTATTTT. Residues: CASSSFRQGGTDTQYF.

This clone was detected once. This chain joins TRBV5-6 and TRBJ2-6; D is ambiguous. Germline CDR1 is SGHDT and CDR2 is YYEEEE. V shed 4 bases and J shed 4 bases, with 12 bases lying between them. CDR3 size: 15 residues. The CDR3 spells CASSLGPSGANVLTF. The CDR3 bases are TGTGCCAGCAGCCTCGGTCCGTCGGGGGCCAACGTCCTGACTTTC.

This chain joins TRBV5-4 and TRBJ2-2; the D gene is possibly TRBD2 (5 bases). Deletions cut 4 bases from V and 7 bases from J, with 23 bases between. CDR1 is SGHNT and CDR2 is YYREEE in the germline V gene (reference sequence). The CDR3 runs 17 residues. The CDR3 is CASSPSRDRELSGELFF. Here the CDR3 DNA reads TGTGCCAGCAGCCCCTCTAGGGATAGGGAGCTGAGCGGGGAGCTGTTTTTT.

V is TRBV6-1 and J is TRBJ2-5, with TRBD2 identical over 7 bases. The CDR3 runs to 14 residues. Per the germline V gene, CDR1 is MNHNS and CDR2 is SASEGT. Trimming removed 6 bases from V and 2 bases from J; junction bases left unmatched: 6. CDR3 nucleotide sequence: TGTGCCAGCAGCCTTCGCGGGGGTCAAGAGACCCAGTACTTC. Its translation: CASSLRGGQETQYF.

This CDR3 reads CASSEALSTVNVLTF. The CDR3 bases are TGTGCCAGCAGTGAAGCCCTTTCGACAGTCAACGTCCTGACTTTC. The rearrangement links TRBV2 to TRBJ2-6; weak D call: TRBD1 (5 bases). The V end was cut by 0 bases, the J end by 9 bases, with 12 bases between. There are 15 residues in the CDR3. Germline-derived CDR1 and CDR2 are SNHLY and FYNNEI.

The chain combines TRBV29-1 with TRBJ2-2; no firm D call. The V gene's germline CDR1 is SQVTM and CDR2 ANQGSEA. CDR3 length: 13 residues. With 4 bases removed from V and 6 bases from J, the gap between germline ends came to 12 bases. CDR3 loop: CSVAGSGAGELFF. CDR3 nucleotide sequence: TGCAGCGTTGCCGGATCTGGCGCCGGGGAGCTGTTTTTT.

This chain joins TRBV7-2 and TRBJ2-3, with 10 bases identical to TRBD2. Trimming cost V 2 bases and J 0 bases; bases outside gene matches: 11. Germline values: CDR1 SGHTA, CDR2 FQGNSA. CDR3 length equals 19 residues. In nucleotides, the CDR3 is TGTGCCAGCAGCTTAAAGAGGTTAGCGGGGGGCGCTAGCACAGATACGCAGTATTTT. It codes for CASSLKRLAGGASTDTQYF.

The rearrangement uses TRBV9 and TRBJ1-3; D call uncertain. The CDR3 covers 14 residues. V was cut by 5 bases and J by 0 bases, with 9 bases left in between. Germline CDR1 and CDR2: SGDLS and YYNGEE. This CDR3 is CASSFRSSGNTIYF. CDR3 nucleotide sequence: TGTGCCAGCAGTTTCCGGAGCTCTGGAAACACCATATATTTT.

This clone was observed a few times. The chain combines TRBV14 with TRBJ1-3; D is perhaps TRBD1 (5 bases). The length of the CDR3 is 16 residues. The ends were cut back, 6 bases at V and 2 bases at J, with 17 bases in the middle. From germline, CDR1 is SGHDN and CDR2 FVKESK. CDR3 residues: CASRAQAGEPGNTIYF. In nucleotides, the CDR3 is TGTGCCAGCAGGGCCCAGGCGGGGGAACCTGGAAACACCATATATTTT.

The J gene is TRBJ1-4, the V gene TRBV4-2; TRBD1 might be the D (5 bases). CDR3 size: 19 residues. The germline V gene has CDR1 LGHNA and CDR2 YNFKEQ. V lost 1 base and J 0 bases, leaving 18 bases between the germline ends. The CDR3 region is CASSQVKLQGLTTNEKLFF. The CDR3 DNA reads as TGTGCCAGCAGCCAAGTAAAGTTGCAGGGCCTGACAACTAATGAAAAACTGTTTTTT.

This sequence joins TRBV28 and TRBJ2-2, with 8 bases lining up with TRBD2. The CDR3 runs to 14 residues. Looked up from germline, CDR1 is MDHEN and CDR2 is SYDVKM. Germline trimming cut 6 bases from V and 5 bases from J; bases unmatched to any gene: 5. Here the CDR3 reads CASRRGVNTGELFF. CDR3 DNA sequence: TGTGCCAGCAGGCGGGGGGTAAATACCGGGGAGCTGTTTTTT.